Each of the 30 T cell receptor beta chains below was sequenced from the same sample in a study of T-cell memory formation after mild COVID-19. TCRdb re-called the 5' RACE reads through MiXCR, storing one row per CDR3 protein. The data hold tens of thousands of distinct CDR3 sequences, with 15% to 20% observed a single time. Sequencing was done on a sample of PBMCs or a T cell subset sorted from them (not recorded which). These receptor sequences come from an adult woman who had mild COVID-19 (a few samples of this study predate the infection). Cell type and time point are not known.

This clonotype has a count of ten or more. Relative to the germline gene, one junction end is altered; a read error may explain this. The chain combines TRBV7-7 with TRBJ1-2; 7 bases are shared with TRBD1. CDR1 and CDR2 (germline): SSHAT, FNYEAQ (reference sequence). The CDR3 is 17 residues long. The DNA for the CDR3 is TGTGCTAGCAGCTTAGCCGTTCCCCGGGACAGCTACTATGGCTACACCTTC. This gives the protein CASSLAVPRDSYYGYTF.

This clonotype turned up a few times. The chain has TRBV7-9 and TRBJ2-5; possibly TRBD2 for D (6 bases). Deletions cut 5 bases from V and 2 bases from J, with 18 bases between. The germline V gene encodes CDR1 SEHNR and CDR2 FQNEAQ (reference sequence). The CDR3 totals 16 residues. The chain's CDR3 is CASSPGGTRPQETQYF. In DNA form, the CDR3 reads TGTGCCAGCAGCCCAGGCGGGACGCGGCCTCAAGAGACCCAGTACTTC.

The chain recombines TRBV7-6 with TRBJ2-5, with TRBD1 matching over 8 bases. The CDR3 has 16 residues. The V and J ends lost 1 base and 1 base, in that order; junction bases with no gene match: 5. CDR1 and CDR2 (germline): SGHVS, FNYEAQ. CDR3 sequence reads: CASSLGTGTGQETQYF. The CDR3 DNA reads TGTGCCAGCAGCTTAGGAACCGGGACAGGCCAAGAGACCCAGTACTTC.

The rearrangement uses TRBV9 and TRBJ2-7; 8 nucleotides line up with TRBD1. V was pared by 0 bases and J by 4 bases, with 6 bases of the junction left unmatched. This CDR3 is 15 amino acids long. Germline loops: CDR1 SGDLS, CDR2 YYNGEE. The CDR3 reads CASSVEVTGVYEQYF. In DNA form, the CDR3 reads TGTGCCAGCAGCGTAGAGGTGACAGGGGTATACGAGCAGTACTTC.

In its sample, this clonotype was seen many times. An end of the junction does not agree with germline; a read error may underlie this. This sequence joins TRBV15 and TRBJ2-5; no clear D. This CDR3 has 13 residues. CDR1 and CDR2 (germline): LNHNV, YYDKDF (reference sequence). The CDR3 coding sequence is TGTGCCACCAGCGGAGACTTCCAAGAGACCCAGTACTTC. Translating it yields CATSGDFQETQYF.

The table lists this clonotype with a few counts. The genes are TRBV5-1 and TRBJ2-3; 7 nucleotides match TRBD1. Losses at the gene ends were 4 bases for V and 4 bases for J; bases not matched to a gene: 9. The germline CDR1 and CDR2 sequences are SGHRS and YFSETQ. This CDR3 has 15 amino acids. The CDR3 loop is CASSPLTGSADTQYF. The CDR3 DNA reads TGCGCCAGCAGCCCTTTGACAGGGAGTGCAGATACGCAGTATTTT.

The rearrangement uses TRBV7-9 and TRBJ2-7, with D hard to call. The V gene lost 1 base and the J gene lost 0 bases, with 10 bases spanning the gap. Germline V gives CDR1 SEHNR, CDR2 FQNEAQ (reference sequence). The CDR3 sequence is 15 residues long. For the CDR3, the DNA is TGTGCCAGCAGCTTAGGACAACTCAACTCCTACGAGCAGTACTTC. It specifies CASSLGQLNSYEQYF.

The chain recombines TRBV20-1 with TRBJ1-1; no firm D call. The CDR3 is made up of 12 amino acids. Trimming removed 6 bases at V and 4 bases at J, with 12 bases between. Germline values: CDR1 DFQATT, CDR2 SNEGSKA (reference sequence). This CDR3 is CSATLQGTEAFF. CDR3 nucleotide sequence: TGCAGTGCCACTCTCCAAGGCACTGAAGCTTTCTTT.

This clonotype was seen repeatedly, ten times or more. Here the CDR3 DNA reads TGTGCCAGCAGCCAAAGTGGGCAGGGGGCCAATGAGCAGTTCTTC. Amino acids: CASSQSGQGANEQFF. The chain employs TRBV7-9 and TRBJ2-1, with 8 bases identical to TRBD1. CDR1 is SEHNR, CDR2 FQNEAQ, per germline (reference sequence). J lost 6 bases, V lost 5 bases, and 9 bases had no gene match. The CDR3 length is 15 residues.

This clonotype was picked up a small number of times. V gene TRBV5-1 combines with J gene TRBJ2-1; 7 bases fit TRBD2. In germline, CDR1 is SGHRS, CDR2 YFSETQ. The CDR3 length is 16 residues. The V gene end was trimmed by 2 bases and the J gene end by 8 bases; junction bases not matched to a gene: 13. CDR3 sequence (DNA): TGCGCCAGCAGCTTTTTCGGGAGGCCCCTTCTGGATGAGCAGTTCTTC. As protein: CASSFFGRPLLDEQFF.

This clonotype has ten or more counts. This chain joins TRBV24-1 and TRBJ2-2, with D tentatively TRBD1 (6 bases). CDR1 and CDR2 (germline): KGHDR, SFDVKD. The CDR3 length is 15 residues. The V and J ends lost 7 bases and 6 bases respectively, with 17 bases between them. The CDR3 loop reads CATRSPGTFPGELFF. The CDR3 region has the DNA TGTGCCACCAGGAGCCCCGGGACATTCCCCGGGGAGCTGTTTTTT.

This clonotype was detected a few times. The chain is built from TRBV20-1 and TRBJ2-7; D remains ambiguous. This CDR3 has 16 amino acids. The V gene lost 0 bases and the J gene lost 5 bases, with 20 bases spanning the gap. Germline V CDR1 and CDR2: DFQATT, SNEGSKA (reference sequence). CDR3 bases: TGCAGTGCTAGAGATTACGCCGTCGGCCCCGTGGACGAGCAGTACTTC. Protein: CSARDYAVGPVDEQYF.

This clonotype was seen at least ten times. This sequence joins TRBV20-1 and TRBJ1-1; 8 bases are shared with TRBD1. CDR3 length: 16 amino acids. Germline V CDR1 and CDR2: DFQATT, SNEGSKA (reference sequence). The V and J ends lost 2 bases and 3 bases, in that order; junction bases with no gene match: 11. The CDR3 sequence is CSARWQGAIRDTEAFF. In nucleotides, the CDR3 is TGCAGTGCTAGATGGCAGGGGGCAATCCGGGACACTGAAGCTTTCTTT.

The rearrangement joins TRBV5-1 to TRBJ2-7, with D perhaps being TRBD1 or TRBD2 (5 bases each). V was shortened by 0 bases and J by 6 bases, with 10 bases between the two germline ends. Germline CDR1 SGHRS, CDR2 YFSETQ. This CDR3 is built from 13 residues. CDR3 in amino acids: CASSLVGETEQYF. CDR3 nucleotide sequence: TGCGCCAGCAGCTTGGTGGGGGAGACCGAGCAGTACTTC.

There are many counts of this clonotype. The chain employs TRBV28 and TRBJ2-3, with D possibly matching TRBD1 (6 bases). Between the trimmed V and J ends, which lost 4 bases and 2 bases, there was a span of 16 bases. This CDR3 region has 16 residues. Per germline, CDR1 MDHEN and CDR2 SYDVKM. This chain's CDR3 is CASSSSSQGITDTQYF. For the CDR3, the DNA is TGTGCCAGCAGTTCTTCCTCACAGGGTATCACAGATACGCAGTATTTT. Filled out from reference TRBV28 and TRBJ2-3, the complete variable domain reads DVKVTQSSRYLVKRTGEKVFLECVQDMDHENMFWYRQDPGLGLRLIYFSYDVKMKEKGDIPEGYSVSREKKERFSLILESASTNQTSMYLCASSSSSQGITDTQYFGPGTRLTVL.

This clonotype was seen more than once but under ten times. The chain joins TRBV13 to TRBJ1-1; possibly TRBD1 for D (6 bases). This CDR3 has 14 amino acids. Trimming pared 5 bases from V and 1 base from J, leaving 11 bases between. Germline CDR1 PRHDT, CDR2 FYEKMQ (reference sequence). CDR3 DNA: TGTGCCAGCAGCCCCCGAGGGGGGAACACTGAAGCTTTCTTT. Protein: CASSPRGGNTEAFF.

In this sample, this clonotype turned up a few times. This chain links TRBV15 with TRBJ1-4; no reliable D call. Germline loops: CDR1 LNHNV, CDR2 YYDKDF (reference sequence). The CDR3 loop spans 17 amino acids. The ends were cut back, 2 bases at V and 1 base at J, with 14 bases in the middle. The CDR3 sequence: CATSRPENTGTNEKLFF. Written as DNA, the CDR3 is TGTGCCACCAGCAGACCTGAGAATACGGGAACTAATGAAAAACTGTTTTTT. Complete variable domain (other parts from reference TRBV15 and TRBJ1-4): DAMVIQNPRYQVTQFGKPVTLSCSQTLNHNVMYWYQQKSSQAPKLLFHYYDKDFNNEADTPDNFQSRRPNTSFCFLDIRSPGLGDTAMYLCATSRPENTGTNEKLFFGSGTQLSVL.

CDR3 amino acids: CASSFQLSTYEQYF. CDR3 DNA: TGTGCCAGCAGTTTCCAGCTCTCAACCTACGAGCAGTACTTC. This rearrangement joins TRBV12-3 or TRBV12-4 to TRBJ2-7; D call uncertain. Deletions cut 3 bases from V and 2 bases from J, with 11 bases between. CDR3 size: 14 residues.

The rearrangement links TRBV7-2 to TRBJ2-3, with 10 bases that match TRBD2. The CDR3 totals 16 residues. Germline assignment: CDR1 SGHTA and CDR2 FQGNSA. V shed 1 base, J shed 3 bases, and the junction held 4 bases outside the gene matches. CDR3 protein: CASSLDASGRTDTQYF. For the CDR3, the DNA is TGTGCCAGCAGCTTAGACGCTAGCGGGAGAACAGATACGCAGTATTTT.

The chain carries TRBV4-3 and TRBJ1-2; D is unresolved. The ends were cut back, 3 bases at V and 4 bases at J, with 9 bases in the middle. This CDR3 region has 13 residues. CDR1 and CDR2 from the germline V gene are LGHNA and YSLEER. The CDR3: CASSQGEGYGYTF. In nucleotides, the CDR3 is TGCGCCAGCAGCCAGGGAGAGGGCTATGGCTACACCTTC.

This sequence joins TRBV18 and TRBJ2-3, with a tentative D call TRBD2 (5 bases). This CDR3 comprises 14 residues. The germline gives CDR1 KGHSH, CDR2 LQKENI. The germline V and J ends were trimmed by 3 bases and 6 bases, with 13 bases remaining between them. The CDR3 nucleotides read TGTGCCAGCTCACCTATGTCTGGCGGGGATACGCAGTATTTT. Translation gives CASSPMSGGDTQYF.

This clonotype showed up just a few times. V gene TRBV4-2 combines with J gene TRBJ2-7, with TRBD1 identical over 8 bases. Germline V lookup: CDR1 LGHNA, CDR2 YNFKEQ. J lost 2 bases, V lost 2 bases, and 5 bases had no gene match. This CDR3 is 15 amino acids long. Here the CDR3 DNA reads TGTGCCAGCAGCCAATGGACAGGGAAAACCTACGAGCAGTACTTC. Encoded protein: CASSQWTGKTYEQYF.

The chain carries TRBV6-5 and TRBJ2-1; D perhaps matches TRBD2 (6 bases). Germline loops: CDR1 MNHEY, CDR2 SVGAGI. Trimming cost V 3 bases and J 4 bases, with 10 bases left between them. The length of the CDR3 is 14 residues. The CDR3: CASSYVEGYNEQFF. The CDR3 DNA follows: TGTGCCAGCAGTTATGTGGAGGGATACAATGAGCAGTTCTTC.

The chain employs TRBV30 and TRBJ2-7; either TRBD1 or TRBD2 may supply D (6 bases each). V lost 0 bases and J 3 bases, leaving 9 bases between the germline ends. Germline loops: CDR1 GTSNPN, CDR2 SVGIG (reference sequence). The CDR3 has 13 amino acids. The DNA for the CDR3 is TGTGCCTGGAGTGTTGGAGGGGGCTACGAGCAGTACTTC. Translating it yields CAWSVGGGYEQYF.

There are a few counts of this clonotype. This sequence joins TRBV7-6 and TRBJ2-5; D is unresolved. Looked up from germline, CDR1 is SGHVS and CDR2 is FNYEAQ. The CDR3 consists of 14 residues. V lost 0 bases and J lost 2, with 7 bases in between. The CDR3 spells CASSLARLQETQYF. The CDR3 DNA sequence: TGTGCCAGCAGCTTAGCCAGGTTACAAGAGACCCAGTACTTC. Supplemented by reference TRBV7-6 and TRBJ2-5, the full variable domain reads GAGVSQSPRYKVTKRGQDVALRCDPISGHVSLYWYRQALGQGPEFLTYFNYEAQQDKSGLPNDRFSAERPEGSISTLTIQRTEQRDSAMYRCASSLARLQETQYFGPGTRLLVL.

This clonotype was detected a few times. J is TRBJ2-1 and V is TRBV5-1, with 7 bases lining up with TRBD2. The V gene's germline CDR1 is SGHRS and CDR2 YFSETQ. V shed 4 bases and J 8 bases; nucleotides not matched to a gene: 6. The CDR3 has 13 amino acids. The CDR3 DNA sequence: TGCGCCAGCAGCCTCAAACTAGCGTATGAGCAGTTCTTC. The encoded protein is CASSLKLAYEQFF.

This clonotype was observed a few times. The gene calls are TRBV20-1 and TRBJ2-3, with D perhaps matching TRBD1 (6 bases). Germline CDR1 DFQATT, CDR2 SNEGSKA (reference sequence). V shed 5 bases and J shed 11 bases, with 26 bases lying between them. The CDR3 is made up of 15 amino acids. The CDR3 region has the DNA TGCAGTGCTTTCCCGGGACACGGCGACTCGGGGCGGCAGTATTTT. Translated, it gives CSAFPGHGDSGRQYF.

The V gene is TRBV25-1, the J gene TRBJ1-1; D not resolved. Per germline, CDR1 MGHDK and CDR2 SYGVNS. The CDR3 is 14 amino acids. Deletions cut 1 base from V and 5 bases from J, with 11 bases between. This CDR3 is CASSEWGSRTEAFF. The CDR3, as DNA: TGTGCCAGCAGTGAATGGGGTTCGCGAACTGAAGCTTTCTTT.

In this sample, this clonotype turned up a few times. This chain links TRBV7-8 with TRBJ1-4, with a possible D match to TRBD1 (5 bases). V was shortened by 4 bases and J by 5 bases, with 14 bases between the two germline ends. Per germline, CDR1 SGHVS and CDR2 FQNEAQ. The CDR3 sequence is 15 residues long. The CDR3 here is CASSSRPGPNEKLFF. CDR3 coding DNA: TGTGCCAGCAGCTCCCGGCCGGGGCCCAATGAAAAACTGTTTTTT.

V usage is TRBV15 and J usage is TRBJ2-6, with 9 bases aligning to TRBD1. V shed 5 bases, J shed 0 bases, and the junction held 2 bases outside the gene matches. Germline V gene data show CDR1 as LNHNV and CDR2 as YYDKDF (reference sequence). This CDR3 contains 16 residues. CDR3 nucleotide sequence: TGTGCCACCAGCTGGGACAGGGTCTCTGGGGCCAACGTCCTGACTTTC. Its protein is CATSWDRVSGANVLTF.